The 18 T cell receptor beta chains in this list originate from one sample, sequenced in a study of blood T cell repertoires in COVID-19. Clones were read by immunoSEQ multiplex PCR, and TCRdb kept only the in-frame ones, dropping some. The table shows roughly 38,000 clones, with around 90% occurring only once. Source material: peripheral blood. The receptors come from a man in his sixties with active or convalescent COVID-19.

The chain has TRBV7-2 and TRBJ1-2; D possibly corresponds to TRBD1 (5 bases). V lost 5 bases and J lost 0, with 10 bases in between. The CDR3 sequence is 14 residues long. CDR1 and CDR2 from the germline V gene are SGHTA and FQGNSA. Written as DNA, the CDR3 is TGTGCCAGCAGCGGGGGGAGAGCTAACTATGGCTACACCTTC. It is translated as CASSGGRANYGYTF.

This clone has more than one count but fewer than ten. DNA for the CDR3: TGTGCCAGCAGAGTCAGGCCCGCGAACACCGGGGAGCTGTTTTTT. Translated: CASRVRPANTGELFF. The gene calls are TRBV27 and TRBJ2-2; unclear D gene. The CDR3 loop spans 15 amino acids. Germline V gene data show CDR1 as MNHEY and CDR2 as SMNVEV (reference sequence). The V end lost 6 bases, the J end lost 0 bases, and 11 bases lay between the germline ends.

This clone came up once. The chain uses TRBV7-9 and TRBJ2-1; TRBD2 aligns across 7 bases. V was pared by 2 bases and J by 7 bases, with 11 bases of the junction left unmatched. The CDR3 runs 16 residues. Germline CDR1 SEHNR, CDR2 FQNEAQ (reference sequence). This chain's CDR3 is CASSLNGGRFENEQFF. DNA for the CDR3: TGTGCCAGCAGCTTAAATGGCGGGAGATTCGAGAATGAGCAGTTCTTC.

The chain uses TRBV18 and TRBJ2-1, with D tentatively TRBD2 (5 bases). The CDR3 sequence is 13 residues long. Germline CDR1 is KGHSH and CDR2 is LQKENI. Trimming removed 6 bases at V and 7 bases at J, with 13 bases between. Here the CDR3 DNA reads TGTGCCAGCTCGGGAGACTCAGTTAATGAGCAGTTCTTC. It yields the protein CASSGDSVNEQFF.

The chain couples TRBV9 to TRBJ1-4, with D possibly being TRBD1 (5 bases). Germline V gene data show CDR1 as SGDLS and CDR2 as YYNGEE. Deletions cut 4 bases from V and 0 bases from J, with 13 bases between. This CDR3 comprises 16 residues. The CDR3 region has the DNA TGTGCCAGCAGCCCCAGGACAACGGCAACTAATGAAAAACTGTTTTTT. This sequence encodes CASSPRTTATNEKLFF.

The chain links TRBV5-4 to TRBJ1-2, with a weak D call TRBD1 (5 bases). Trimming pared 4 bases from V and 5 bases from J, leaving 12 bases between. This CDR3 comprises 13 residues. The germline V gene has CDR1 SGHNT and CDR2 YYREEE (reference sequence). The CDR3 protein is CASSPAGGYGYTF. The CDR3 DNA sequence: TGTGCCAGCAGCCCGGCCGGGGGATATGGCTACACCTTC.

The chain links TRBV5-1 to TRBJ2-7; no definite D call. V was cut by 3 bases and J by 6 bases, with 13 bases left in between. Germline V gives CDR1 SGHRS, CDR2 YFSETQ. The CDR3 runs to 13 residues. CDR3 bases: TGCGCCAGCAGCTGGAGCTTTTTAAGCGAGCAGTACTTC. It encodes CASSWSFLSEQYF. The full variable domain, with the rest looked up from reference TRBV5-1 and TRBJ2-7, is KAGVTQTPRYLIKTRGQQVTLSCSPISGHRSVSWYQQTPGQGLQFLFEYFSETQRNKGNFPGRFSGRQFSNSRSEMNVSTLELGDSALYLCASSWSFLSEQYFGPGTRLTVT.

The chain carries TRBV27 and TRBJ2-2; 10 nucleotides agree with TRBD2. This CDR3 is built from 15 residues. Germline CDR1 reads MNHEY; CDR2 reads SMNVEV (reference sequence). The trim removed 6 bases at V and 4 bases at J, leaving 5 bases unmatched. CDR3 region: CASSRSGRATGELFF. The CDR3 coding sequence is TGTGCCAGCAGCCGAAGCGGGAGGGCCACCGGGGAGCTGTTTTTT.

The genes are TRBV24-1 and TRBJ2-1, with D possibly matching TRBD1 (5 bases). CDR3 size: 16 residues. From germline, CDR1 is KGHDR and CDR2 SFDVKD. V lost 1 base and J 1 base, leaving 10 bases between the germline ends. This chain's CDR3 is CATSDFRVGSYNEQFF. CDR3 DNA: TGTGCCACCAGTGATTTCAGGGTAGGATCCTACAATGAGCAGTTCTTC.

This clone occurred once. The chain has TRBV4-1 and TRBJ2-1, with 9 bases fitting TRBD2. Germline CDR1 MGHRA, CDR2 YSYEKL. The trim removed 6 bases at V and 0 bases at J, leaving 9 bases unmatched. The CDR3 runs to 17 residues. The CDR3 is CASSQLAGGSSYNEQFF. In DNA, the CDR3 is TGCGCCAGCAGTCAACTAGCGGGCGGGAGCTCCTACAATGAGCAGTTCTTC.

V usage is TRBV15 and J usage is TRBJ1-2; TRBD1 aligns across 8 bases. Germline CDR1 reads LNHNV; CDR2 reads YYDKDF (reference sequence). There are 14 residues in the CDR3. The ends lost 0 bases at V and 8 bases at J; junction bases unmatched: 5. CDR3 loop: CATSRDRTGSGYTF. The CDR3, as DNA: TGTGCCACCAGCAGAGATCGGACAGGGTCCGGCTACACCTTC.

This clone was detected a few times. This chain connects TRBV4-1 to TRBJ2-3; TRBD2 aligns across 8 bases. The CDR3 sequence is 17 residues long. Looked up from germline, CDR1 is MGHRA and CDR2 is YSYEKL. After removal of 0 bases from V and 2 bases from J, the junction contained 7 bases not matched to a gene. CDR3 sequence reads: CASSQDGSSGYTDTQYF. CDR3 DNA: TGCGCCAGCAGCCAAGATGGTTCTAGCGGGTACACAGATACGCAGTATTTT.

The J gene is TRBJ2-5, the V gene TRBV11-2; 7 bases line up with TRBD1. Per germline, CDR1 SGHAT and CDR2 FQNNGV. V was clipped by 5 bases and J by 7 bases; unmatched bases: 10. CDR3 length: 14 residues. The chain's CDR3 is CASSIFTGAGTQYF. CDR3 sequence (DNA): TGTGCCAGCAGCATCTTTACAGGGGCAGGGACCCAGTACTTC.

The rearrangement uses TRBV19 and TRBJ2-6; the match to TRBD2 covers 7 bases. The CDR3 covers 15 residues. V trimming: 3 bases; J trimming: 5 bases; junction bases outside the gene matches: 4. The germline V gene encodes CDR1 LNHDA and CDR2 SQIVND (reference sequence). The CDR3, as DNA: TGTGCCAGTAGTATGGAGGGGACTAGGGCCAACGTCCTGACTTTC. It specifies CASSMEGTRANVLTF.

This chain links TRBV7-9 with TRBJ2-7, with 10 bases matching TRBD1. J was trimmed by 7 bases and V by 5 bases; bases with no gene match: 5. CDR1 and CDR2 (germline): SEHNR, FQNEAQ (reference sequence). CDR3 size: 13 residues. The CDR3 DNA reads as TGTGCCAGCAGCATCGACAGGGGGCGAGAGCAGTACTTC. Residues: CASSIDRGREQYF.

The rearrangement uses TRBV27 and TRBJ2-1; 8 bases fit TRBD2. The CDR3 is 15 amino acids. CDR1 and CDR2 (germline): MNHEY, SMNVEV (reference sequence). The V gene end was trimmed by 5 bases and the J gene end by 4 bases; junction bases not matched to a gene: 7. The CDR3 protein is CASSSSGTSYNEQFF. CDR3 bases: TGTGCCAGCAGTAGTAGCGGGACATCATACAATGAGCAGTTCTTC.

The genes are TRBV11-2 and TRBJ1-4; the match to TRBD1 covers 9 bases. CDR3 size: 16 residues. Trimming at V came to 3 bases and at J to 6 bases, leaving 8 bases not matched to a gene. Germline values: CDR1 SGHAT, CDR2 FQNNGV. The CDR3 spells CASSFQPTGGYEKLFF. CDR3 DNA: TGTGCCAGCAGCTTCCAACCGACAGGGGGGTATGAAAAACTGTTTTTT.

V usage is TRBV7-9 and J usage is TRBJ1-5; D remains ambiguous. V lost 3 bases and J lost 11, with 11 bases in between. The germline V gene encodes CDR1 SEHNR and CDR2 FQNEAQ (reference sequence). The CDR3 is 12 residues long. CDR3 bases: TGTGCCAGCAGCTTTGAGACTAGTGCCCAGCATTTT. Translation gives CASSFETSAQHF. Variable domain in full (rest from reference TRBV7-9 and TRBJ1-5): DTGVSQNPRHKITKRGQNVTFRCDPISEHNRLYWYRQTLGQGPEFLTYFQNEAQLEKSRLLSDRFSAERPKGSFSTLEIQRTEQGDSAMYLCASSFETSAQHFGDGTRLSIL.